The T cell receptor beta chain described here comes from a study of T cell responses to AZD1222 COVID-19 vaccine. Findings of the study overall: Seropositivity was recorded at baseline in only 6 or 7 AZD1222 recipients.

TCRdb's table, derived via immunoSEQ multiplex PCR, lists solely in-frame clones and lacks some. The repertoire holds 100,000 or so clones, with roughly 87% as singletons. This clone was counted once. Its antigen is unidentified. This CDR3 spans 14 amino acids. The germline V gene encodes CDR1 SGHRS and CDR2 YFSETQ. Between the trimmed V and J ends, which lost 5 bases and 5 bases, there was a span of 15 bases. This rearrangement joins TRBV5-1 to TRBJ2-3; D possibly corresponds to TRBD1 (6 bases). Sample: peripheral blood, taken 28 days after the second AZD1222 dose. The receptor's source is an adult who received the AZD1222 COVID-19 vaccine. This chain's CDR3 is CASRRAEGGDTQYF. CDR3 nucleotides: TGCGCCAGCAGAAGAGCGGAAGGGGGAGATACGCAGTATTTT.